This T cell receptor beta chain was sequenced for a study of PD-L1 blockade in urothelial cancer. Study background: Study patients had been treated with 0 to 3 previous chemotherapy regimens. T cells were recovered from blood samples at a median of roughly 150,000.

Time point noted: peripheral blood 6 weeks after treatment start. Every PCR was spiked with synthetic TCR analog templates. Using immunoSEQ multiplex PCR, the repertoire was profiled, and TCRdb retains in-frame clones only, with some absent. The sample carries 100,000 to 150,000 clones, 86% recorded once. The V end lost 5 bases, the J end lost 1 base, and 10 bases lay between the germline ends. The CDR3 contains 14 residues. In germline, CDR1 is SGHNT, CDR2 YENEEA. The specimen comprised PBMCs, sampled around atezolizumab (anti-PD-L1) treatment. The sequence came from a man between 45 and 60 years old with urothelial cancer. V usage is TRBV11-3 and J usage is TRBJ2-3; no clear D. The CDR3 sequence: CASSPEPGTDTQYF. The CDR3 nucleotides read TGTGCCAGCAGCCCCGAACCAGGCACAGATACGCAGTATTTT.